The next 14 T cell receptor beta chains were all read from a single sample in a study of blood T cell repertoires in COVID-19. TCRdb's copy holds only in-frame clones and misses some; the assay was immunoSEQ multiplex PCR. There are about 160,000 clones in the sample; 60% to 85% occur only once, and around 8.1% lies in the top ten. Sequencing input: peripheral blood. The receptor source for this set is a man aged 55 to 70 with acute or convalescent COVID-19.

The V and J genes are TRBV19 and TRBJ2-7, with a possible D match to TRBD2 (6 bases). CDR3 size: 12 residues. The ends were cut back, 5 bases at V and 2 bases at J, with 7 bases in the middle. Germline CDR1 reads LNHDA; CDR2 reads SQIVND (reference sequence). CDR3 region: CASSPGAYEQYF. The CDR3 region has the DNA TGTGCCAGTAGTCCGGGAGCCTACGAGCAGTACTTC.

This chain joins TRBV7-8 and TRBJ1-1; 7 bases map to TRBD1. Germline loops: CDR1 SGHVS, CDR2 FQNEAQ. V was clipped by 5 bases and J by 0 bases; unmatched bases: 9. The CDR3 covers 16 residues. This CDR3 is CASSQGQYQVNTEAFF. In nucleotides, the CDR3 is TGTGCCAGCAGCCAGGGACAGTACCAGGTGAACACTGAAGCTTTCTTT.

This clone has more than one count but fewer than ten. The genes are TRBV29-1 and TRBJ1-3, with 7 bases lining up with TRBD1. The V gene end was trimmed by 6 bases and the J gene end by 3 bases; junction bases not matched to a gene: 17. CDR3 length: 17 amino acids. Looked up from germline, CDR1 is SQVTM and CDR2 is ANQGSEA. CDR3 sequence reads: CSVAGGMRDRDGNTIYF. The CDR3 nucleotides read TGCAGCGTCGCCGGGGGTATGAGAGACAGGGATGGAAACACCATATATTTT.

This clone came up a few times. V is TRBV5-6 and J is TRBJ1-2, with 7 bases aligning to TRBD1. CDR1 SGHDT and CDR2 YYEEEE come from the germline V gene. The CDR3 extends over 14 amino acids. Losses at the gene ends were 4 bases for V and 2 bases for J; bases not matched to a gene: 5. This chain's CDR3 is CASSLTGQNYGYTF. CDR3 in DNA: TGTGCCAGCAGCCTAACGGGACAGAACTATGGCTACACCTTC. Based on the CDR3 plus reference TRBV5-6 and TRBJ1-2, the full variable domain is DAGVTQSPTHLIKTRGQQVTLRCSPKSGHDTVSWYQQALGQGPQFIFQYYEEEERQRGNFPDRFSGHQFPNYSSELNVNALLLGDSALYLCASSLTGQNYGYTFGSGTRLTVV.

This chain uses TRBV10-3 with TRBJ2-2, with 11 positions matching TRBD2. The CDR3 length is 21 residues. Unmatched junction bases numbered 17, after V lost 0 bases and J lost 5 bases. Germline V gene lookup returns CDR1 ENHRY and CDR2 SYGVKD. The DNA for the CDR3 is TGTGCCATCAGTGAGTCGAGCGGAGCGATACTAGCGGGGGATGCAACCGGGGAGCTGTTTTTT. Protein product: CAISESSGAILAGDATGELFF.

The chain links TRBV15 to TRBJ2-5, with TRBD2 matching 9 bases. The trim removed 0 bases at V and 0 bases at J, leaving 5 bases unmatched. The CDR3 contains 17 residues. The V gene's germline CDR1 is LNHNV and CDR2 YYDKDF (reference sequence). The DNA for the CDR3 is TGTGCCACCAGCAGAGAGGAAGCGGGGGGTTACCAAGAGACCCAGTACTTC. Amino acid sequence: CATSREEAGGYQETQYF.

The chain combines TRBV19 with TRBJ1-1; TRBD1 might be the D (6 bases). Germline V gene lookup returns CDR1 LNHDA and CDR2 SQIVND (reference sequence). V was pared by 11 bases and J by 3 bases, with 19 bases between. The CDR3 runs to 14 residues. CDR3: CAVKHEQGDTEAFF. CDR3 coding DNA: TGTGCCGTCAAACATGAACAGGGTGACACTGAAGCTTTCTTT.

This sequence joins TRBV27 and TRBJ2-7; 10 bases match TRBD1. J was trimmed by 4 bases and V by 5 bases; bases with no gene match: 8. This CDR3 is built from 15 residues. Per germline, CDR1 MNHEY and CDR2 SMNVEV (reference sequence). The CDR3 nucleotides are TGTGCCAGCAGTACACGGACAGGGGGTAATTACGAGCAGTACTTC. Translation gives CASSTRTGGNYEQYF.

The V and J genes are TRBV15 and TRBJ2-5; TRBD1 matches at 9 bases. Germline V gives CDR1 LNHNV, CDR2 YYDKDF (reference sequence). The CDR3 is 17 amino acids. J was trimmed by 3 bases and V by 1 base; bases with no gene match: 9. CDR3 bases: TGTGCCACCAGCAGAGCGATAGACAGGGGGATGAAAGAGACCCAGTACTTC. Translation: CATSRAIDRGMKETQYF.

The rearrangement joins TRBV9 to TRBJ1-4; possible D gene TRBD1, 5 bases. Trimming left V 0 bases short and J 13 bases short, with 10 bases between. This CDR3 has 12 residues. Germline V gives CDR1 SGDLS, CDR2 YYNGEE. CDR3 region: CASSVGGRPLFF. The CDR3 DNA reads as TGTGCCAGCAGCGTAGGGGGCAGACCACTGTTTTTT.

This chain's CDR3 is CASSASGGWAKNIQYF. The CDR3 nucleotides are TGTGCCAGTAGCGCATCAGGGGGCTGGGCCAAAAACATTCAGTACTTC. The V call is TRBV19, the J call TRBJ2-4, with 8 bases identical to TRBD1. The CDR3 is 16 residues long. Germline V gene lookup returns CDR1 LNHDA and CDR2 SQIVND (reference sequence). V gave up 6 bases and J gave up 1 base; unmatched junction bases: 8.

This clone was found once. The chain employs TRBV7-3 and TRBJ2-3; the match to TRBD1 covers 10 bases. This CDR3 is 14 amino acids long. V lost 5 bases and J lost 4; bases outside the gene matches: 3. Germline V gene lookup returns CDR1 SGHTA and CDR2 FQGTGA. In nucleotides, the CDR3 is TGTGCCAGCAGCGCGACAGGGGGCGCAGATACGCAGTATTTT. Translating gives CASSATGGADTQYF.

This chain connects TRBV18 to TRBJ1-4, with TRBD1 matching 9 bases. Germline loops: CDR1 KGHSH, CDR2 LQKENI. J lost 8 bases, V lost 3 bases, and 7 bases had no gene match. The CDR3 is made up of 15 amino acids. CDR3 sequence (DNA): TGTGCCAGCTCACCTTCCGGACAGGGGACCGAAAAACTGTTTTTT. Translation: CASSPSGQGTEKLFF.

V and J are TRBV14 and TRBJ2-1; 9 positions agree with TRBD1. CDR3 length equals 15 residues. Germline CDR1 and CDR2: SGHDN and FVKESK. V lost 1 base, J lost 8 bases, and 6 bases stayed unmatched. CDR3 sequence: CASSQGTGGVYEQFF. The CDR3 region has the DNA TGTGCCAGCAGCCAAGGAACAGGGGGCGTTTATGAGCAGTTCTTC.